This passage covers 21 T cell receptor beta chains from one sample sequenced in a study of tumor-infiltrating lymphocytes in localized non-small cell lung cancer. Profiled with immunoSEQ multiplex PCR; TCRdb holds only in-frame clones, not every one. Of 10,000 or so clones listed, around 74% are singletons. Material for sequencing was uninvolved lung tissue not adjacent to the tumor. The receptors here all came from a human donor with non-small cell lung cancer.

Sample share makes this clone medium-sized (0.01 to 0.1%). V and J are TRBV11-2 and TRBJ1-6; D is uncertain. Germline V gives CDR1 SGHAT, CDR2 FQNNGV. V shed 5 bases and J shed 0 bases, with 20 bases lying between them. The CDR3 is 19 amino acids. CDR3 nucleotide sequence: TGTGCCAGCAGCCGGACGCAAGGGCCACACAGCTCCTATAATTCACCCCTCCACTTT. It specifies CASSRTQGPHSSYNSPLHF.

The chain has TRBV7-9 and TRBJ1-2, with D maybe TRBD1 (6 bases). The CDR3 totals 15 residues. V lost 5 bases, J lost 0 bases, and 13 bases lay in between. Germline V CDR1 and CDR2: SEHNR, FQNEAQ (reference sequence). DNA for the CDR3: TGTGCCAGCAGCAGAGAAGGGGGAGCTAACTATGGCTACACCTTC. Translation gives CASSREGGANYGYTF.

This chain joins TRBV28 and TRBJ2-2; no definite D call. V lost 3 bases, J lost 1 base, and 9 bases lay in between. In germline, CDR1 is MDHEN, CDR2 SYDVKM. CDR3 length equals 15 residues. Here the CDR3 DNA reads TGTGCCAGCAGTTTCCATACAGAGAACACCGGGGAGCTGTTTTTT. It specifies CASSFHTENTGELFF.

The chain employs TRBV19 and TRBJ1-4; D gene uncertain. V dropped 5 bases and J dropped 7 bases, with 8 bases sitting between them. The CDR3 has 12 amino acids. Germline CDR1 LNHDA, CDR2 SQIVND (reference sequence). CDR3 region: CASSWLGEKLFF. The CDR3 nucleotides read TGTGCCAGTAGTTGGTTAGGTGAAAAACTGTTTTTT.

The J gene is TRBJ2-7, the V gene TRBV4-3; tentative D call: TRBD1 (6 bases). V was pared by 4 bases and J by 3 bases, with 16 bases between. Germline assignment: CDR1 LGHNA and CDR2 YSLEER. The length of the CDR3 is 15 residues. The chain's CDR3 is CASSPGAGDFYEQYF. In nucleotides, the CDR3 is TGCGCCAGCAGCCCCGGGGCAGGGGATTTCTACGAGCAGTACTTC.

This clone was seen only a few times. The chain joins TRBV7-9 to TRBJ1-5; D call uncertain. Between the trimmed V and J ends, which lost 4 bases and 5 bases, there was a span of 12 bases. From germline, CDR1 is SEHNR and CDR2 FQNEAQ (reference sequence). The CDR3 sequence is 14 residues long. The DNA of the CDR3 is TGTGCCAGCAGCTCCTACAGAGAGGATCAGCCCCAGCATTTT. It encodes CASSSYREDQPQHF. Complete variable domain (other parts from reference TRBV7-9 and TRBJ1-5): DTGVSQNPRHKITKRGQNVTFRCDPISEHNRLYWYRQTLGQGPEFLTYFQNEAQLEKSRLLSDRFSAERPKGSFSTLEIQRTEQGDSAMYLCASSSYREDQPQHFGDGTRLSIL.

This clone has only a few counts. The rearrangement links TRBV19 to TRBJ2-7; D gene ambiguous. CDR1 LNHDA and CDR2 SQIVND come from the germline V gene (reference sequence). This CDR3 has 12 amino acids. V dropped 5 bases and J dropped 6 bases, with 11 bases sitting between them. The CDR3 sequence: CASSATVGEQYF. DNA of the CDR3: TGTGCCAGTAGTGCGACGGTAGGCGAGCAGTACTTC.

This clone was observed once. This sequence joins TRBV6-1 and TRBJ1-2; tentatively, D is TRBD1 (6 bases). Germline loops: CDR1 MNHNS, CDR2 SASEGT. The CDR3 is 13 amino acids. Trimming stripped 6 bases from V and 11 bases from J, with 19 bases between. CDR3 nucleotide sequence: TGTGCCAGCAGCGAAACCGTCACCGACAGGTACACCTTC. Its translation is CASSETVTDRYTF.

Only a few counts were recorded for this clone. CDR3 in amino acids: CASSRGRYEQYF. The CDR3 bases are TGTGCCAGTAGTCGGGGCCGCTACGAGCAGTACTTC. The J gene is TRBJ2-7, the V gene TRBV19, with D possibly called TRBD1 or TRBD2 (5 bases each). Trimming cost V 5 bases and J 3 bases, with 8 bases left between them. The germline CDR1 and CDR2 sequences are LNHDA and SQIVND (reference sequence). CDR3 size: 12 residues.

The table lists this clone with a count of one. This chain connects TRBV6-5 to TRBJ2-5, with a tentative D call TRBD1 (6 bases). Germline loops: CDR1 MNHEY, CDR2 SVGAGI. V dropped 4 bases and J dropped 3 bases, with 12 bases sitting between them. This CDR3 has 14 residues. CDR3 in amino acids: CASSSPRTEETQYF. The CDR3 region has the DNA TGTGCCAGCAGTTCCCCCCGGACAGAAGAGACCCAGTACTTC.

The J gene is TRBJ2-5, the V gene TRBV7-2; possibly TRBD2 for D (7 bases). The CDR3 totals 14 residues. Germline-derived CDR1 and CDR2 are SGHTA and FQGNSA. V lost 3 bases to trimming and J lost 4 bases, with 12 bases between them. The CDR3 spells CASSFLGGGETQYF. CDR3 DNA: TGTGCCAGCAGCTTTCTAGGGGGGGGAGAGACCCAGTACTTC.

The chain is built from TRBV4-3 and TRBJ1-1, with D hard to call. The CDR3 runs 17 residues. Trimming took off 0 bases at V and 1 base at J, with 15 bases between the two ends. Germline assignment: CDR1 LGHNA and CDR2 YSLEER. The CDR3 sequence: CASSQDWSGAPNTEAFF. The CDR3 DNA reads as TGCGCCAGCAGCCAAGATTGGTCAGGAGCTCCGAACACTGAAGCTTTCTTT.

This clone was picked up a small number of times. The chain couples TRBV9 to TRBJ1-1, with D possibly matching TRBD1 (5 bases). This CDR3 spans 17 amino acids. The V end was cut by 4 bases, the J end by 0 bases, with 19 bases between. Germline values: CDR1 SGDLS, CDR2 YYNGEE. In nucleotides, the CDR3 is TGTGCCAGCAGCCCCCAGTCGGGGGGAAGGGTGAACACTGAAGCTTTCTTT. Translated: CASSPQSGGRVNTEAFF.

In DNA form, the CDR3 reads TGTGCCAGCAGCTTAGCAGGAACCAGCTACGAGCAGTACTTC. Amino acid sequence: CASSLAGTSYEQYF. The rearrangement links TRBV7-2 to TRBJ2-7; D gene unclear. This CDR3 comprises 14 residues. Trimming took 0 bases from V and 3 from J, leaving 9 bases between them. Germline CDR1 and CDR2: SGHTA and FQGNSA.

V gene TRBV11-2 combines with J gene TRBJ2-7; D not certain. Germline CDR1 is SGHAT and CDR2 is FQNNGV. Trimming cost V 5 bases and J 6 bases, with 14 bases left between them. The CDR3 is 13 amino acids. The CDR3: CASSPASTSEQYF. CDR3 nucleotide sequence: TGTGCCAGCAGCCCGGCGTCGACATCCGAGCAGTACTTC.

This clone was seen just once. The CDR3 sequence is CASSYSTAVRGTEAFF. CDR3 sequence (DNA): TGTGCCAGCAGTTACTCCACAGCCGTGCGAGGGACTGAAGCTTTCTTT. J is TRBJ1-1 and V is TRBV6-6; D gene uncertain. Trimming removed 0 bases from V and 5 bases from J, with 16 bases in between. CDR1 and CDR2 from the germline V gene are MNHNY and SVGAGI (reference sequence). The CDR3 spans 16 residues.

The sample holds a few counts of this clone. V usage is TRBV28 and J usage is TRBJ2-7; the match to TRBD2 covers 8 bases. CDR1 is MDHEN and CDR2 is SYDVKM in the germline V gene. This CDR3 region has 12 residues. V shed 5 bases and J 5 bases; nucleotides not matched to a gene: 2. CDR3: CASSPGGNEQYF. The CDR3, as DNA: TGTGCCAGCAGTCCGGGAGGGAACGAGCAGTACTTC.

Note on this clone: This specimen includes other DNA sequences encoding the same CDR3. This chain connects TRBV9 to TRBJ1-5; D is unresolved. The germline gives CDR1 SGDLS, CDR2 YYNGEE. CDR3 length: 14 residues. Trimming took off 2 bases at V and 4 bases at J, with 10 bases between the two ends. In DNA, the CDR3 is TGTGCCAGCAGCGTCGGCAGCTCAAATCAGCCCCAGCATTTT. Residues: CASSVGSSNQPQHF.

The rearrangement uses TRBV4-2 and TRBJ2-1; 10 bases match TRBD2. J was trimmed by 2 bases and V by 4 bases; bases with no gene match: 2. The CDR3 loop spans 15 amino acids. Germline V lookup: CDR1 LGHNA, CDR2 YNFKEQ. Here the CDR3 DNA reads TGTGCCAGCAGCCCCGGACTAGCGGCCTACAATGAGCAGTTCTTC. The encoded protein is CASSPGLAAYNEQFF.

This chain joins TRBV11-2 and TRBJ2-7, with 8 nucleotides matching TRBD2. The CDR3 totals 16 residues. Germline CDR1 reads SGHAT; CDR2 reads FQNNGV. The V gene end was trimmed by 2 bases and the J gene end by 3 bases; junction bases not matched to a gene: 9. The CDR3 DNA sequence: TGTGCCAGCAGCTTAATAGGGCTAGCGGGCAACTACGAGCAGTACTTC. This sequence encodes CASSLIGLAGNYEQYF.

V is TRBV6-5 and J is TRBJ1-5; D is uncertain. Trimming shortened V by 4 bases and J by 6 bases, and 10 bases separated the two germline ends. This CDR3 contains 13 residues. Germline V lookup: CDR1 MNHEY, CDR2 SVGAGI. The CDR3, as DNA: TGTGCCAGCAGTTCGACTCTGGCTCAGCCCCAGCATTTT. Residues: CASSSTLAQPQHF.